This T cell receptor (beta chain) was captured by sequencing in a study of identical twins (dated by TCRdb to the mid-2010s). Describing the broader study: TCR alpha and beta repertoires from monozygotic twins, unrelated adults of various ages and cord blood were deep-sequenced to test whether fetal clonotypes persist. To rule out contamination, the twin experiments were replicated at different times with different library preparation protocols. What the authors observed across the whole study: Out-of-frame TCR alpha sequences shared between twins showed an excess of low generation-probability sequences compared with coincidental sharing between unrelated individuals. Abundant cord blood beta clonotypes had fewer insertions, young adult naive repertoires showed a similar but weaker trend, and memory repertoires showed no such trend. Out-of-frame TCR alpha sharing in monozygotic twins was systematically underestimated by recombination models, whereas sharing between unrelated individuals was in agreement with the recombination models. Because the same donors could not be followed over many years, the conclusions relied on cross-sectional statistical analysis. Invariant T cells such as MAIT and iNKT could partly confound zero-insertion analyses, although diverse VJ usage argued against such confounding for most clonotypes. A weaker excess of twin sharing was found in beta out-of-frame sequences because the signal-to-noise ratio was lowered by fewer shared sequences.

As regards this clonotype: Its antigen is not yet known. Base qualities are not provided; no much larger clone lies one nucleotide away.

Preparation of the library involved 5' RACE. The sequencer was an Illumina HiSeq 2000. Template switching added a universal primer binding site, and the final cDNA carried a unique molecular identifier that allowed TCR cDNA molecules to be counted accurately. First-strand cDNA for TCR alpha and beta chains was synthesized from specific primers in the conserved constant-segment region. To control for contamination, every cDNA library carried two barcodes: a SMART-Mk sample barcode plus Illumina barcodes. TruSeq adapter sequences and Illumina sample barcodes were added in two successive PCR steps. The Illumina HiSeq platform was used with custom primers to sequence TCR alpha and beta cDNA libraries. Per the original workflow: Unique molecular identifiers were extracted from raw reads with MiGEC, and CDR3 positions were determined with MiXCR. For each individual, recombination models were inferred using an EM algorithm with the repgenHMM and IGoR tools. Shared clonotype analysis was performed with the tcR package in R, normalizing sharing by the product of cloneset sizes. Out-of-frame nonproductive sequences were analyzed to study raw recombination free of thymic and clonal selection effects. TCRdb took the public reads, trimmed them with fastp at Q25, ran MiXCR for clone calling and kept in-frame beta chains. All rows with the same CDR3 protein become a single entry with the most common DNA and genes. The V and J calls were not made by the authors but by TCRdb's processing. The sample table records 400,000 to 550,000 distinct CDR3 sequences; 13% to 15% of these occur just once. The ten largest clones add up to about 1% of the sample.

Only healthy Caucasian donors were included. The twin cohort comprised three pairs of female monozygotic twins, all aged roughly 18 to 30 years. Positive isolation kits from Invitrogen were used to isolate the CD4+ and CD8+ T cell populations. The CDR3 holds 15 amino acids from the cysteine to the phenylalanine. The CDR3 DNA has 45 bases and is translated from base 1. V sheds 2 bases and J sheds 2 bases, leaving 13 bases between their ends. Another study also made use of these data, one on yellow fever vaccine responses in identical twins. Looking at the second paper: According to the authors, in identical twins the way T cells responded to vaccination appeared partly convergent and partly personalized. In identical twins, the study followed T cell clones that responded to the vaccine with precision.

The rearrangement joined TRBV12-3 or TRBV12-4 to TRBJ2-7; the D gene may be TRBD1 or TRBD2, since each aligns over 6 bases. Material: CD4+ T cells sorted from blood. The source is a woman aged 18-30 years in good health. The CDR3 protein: CASSLSGGTTYEQYF. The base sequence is TGTGCCAGCAGTTTAAGCGGCGGGACAACCTACGAGCAGTACTTC.